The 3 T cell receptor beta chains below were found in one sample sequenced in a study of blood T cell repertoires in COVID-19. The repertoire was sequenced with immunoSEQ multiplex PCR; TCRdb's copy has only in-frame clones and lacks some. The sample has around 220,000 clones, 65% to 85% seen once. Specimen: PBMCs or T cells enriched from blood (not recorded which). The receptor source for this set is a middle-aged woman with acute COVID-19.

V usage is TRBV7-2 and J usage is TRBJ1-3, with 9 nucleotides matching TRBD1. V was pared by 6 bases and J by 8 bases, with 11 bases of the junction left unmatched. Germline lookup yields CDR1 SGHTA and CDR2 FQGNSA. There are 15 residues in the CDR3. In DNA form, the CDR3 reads TGTGCCAGCAGGAAGGACAGGGGAAAGACGGACACCATATATTTT. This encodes CASRKDRGKTDTIYF. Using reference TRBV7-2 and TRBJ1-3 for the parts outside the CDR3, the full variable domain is GAGVSQSPSNKVTEKGKDVELRCDPISGHTALYWYRQSLGQGLEFLIYFQGNSAPDKSGLPSDRFSAERTGGSVSTLTIQRTQQEDSAVYLCASRKDRGKTDTIYFGEGSWLTVV.

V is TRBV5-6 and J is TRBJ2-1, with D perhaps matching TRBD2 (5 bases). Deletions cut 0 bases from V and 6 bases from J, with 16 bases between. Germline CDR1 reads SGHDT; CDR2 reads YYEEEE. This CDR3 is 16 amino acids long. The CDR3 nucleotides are TGTGCCAGCAGCTTGGCGGTGCGGGTAGCCCTCAATGAGCAGTTCTTC. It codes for CASSLAVRVALNEQFF.

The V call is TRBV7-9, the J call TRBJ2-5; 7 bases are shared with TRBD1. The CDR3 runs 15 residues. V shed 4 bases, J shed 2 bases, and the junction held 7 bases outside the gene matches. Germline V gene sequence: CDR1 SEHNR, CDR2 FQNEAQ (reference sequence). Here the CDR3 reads CASSSTDREQETQYF. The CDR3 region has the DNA TGTGCCAGCAGCTCAACAGACAGGGAGCAAGAGACCCAGTACTTC. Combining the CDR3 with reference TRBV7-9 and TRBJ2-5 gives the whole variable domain DTGVSQNPRHKITKRGQNVTFRCDPISEHNRLYWYRQTLGQGPEFLTYFQNEAQLEKSRLLSDRFSAERPKGSFSTLEIQRTEQGDSAMYLCASSSTDREQETQYFGPGTRLLVL.